This T cell receptor (beta chain) was recorded in a study of blood T cells in healthy people across ages (dated by TCRdb to about 2015). In terms of the full investigation: In model experiments, roughly one uniquely barcoded TCR beta cDNA molecule per two T cells was captured by template switching. The study measured age-related changes in TCR beta repertoire diversity using deep sequencing normalized with unique cDNA molecular identifiers. The donors were split into four age groups: young (average 16 years), middle-aged (about 40), aged (more than 60) and long-lived (roughly 80). To avoid experimental bias, donors of different ages were distributed randomly across sequencing lanes. Using the same blood draw, the study looked at two additional independent replicas of 1 million unique cDNA reads for two donors, one aged 18 to 29 and the other aged 80 or older.

This clonotype was seen only a few times. Its recognized antigen is unknown. Base-call qualities are not available, and no considerably larger clone is one nucleotide away. Donors were 39 systemically healthy Caucasian individuals from Russia aged roughly 6 to 95 years. Each donor gave ten milliliters of peripheral blood, drawn into EDTA-treated Vacutainer tubes. Ficoll-Paque density-gradient centrifugation was used to isolate PBMCs, with at least 7 million per sample. Trizol reagent was used to extract total RNA from PBMCs, with at least 6 micrograms per sample. The percentages of naive CD45RAhigh/CD27high T cells were determined by flow cytometry on a PBMC aliquot from every donor. CDR1 and CDR2 are drawn from the germline V gene: SGHTA, FQGNSA. The CDR3 starts with the cysteine, ends with the phenylalanine, and has 13 residues. The retained sequence is limited to the CDR3, 39 bases, with the frame set at the first base. Deletion took 7 bases off V and 1 base off J, with a span of 10 bases between the germline ends.

What the study reported, not specific to this receptor: Because donor CMV infection status was unknown, age-related changes in expanded clonotypes were potentially confounded. Compared with the aged group, more naive CD4+ T cells, fewer expanded clones and increased TCR diversity were shown by the long-lived group, suggesting age selection. There was a strong correlation between observed TCR beta diversity and the percentage of naive T cells measured by flow cytometry. Because profiling used bulk unsorted PBMCs, naive and antigen-experienced compartments could not be compared conclusively. Estimates of total diversity based on one million sequenced T cells were considered lower bounds and underestimates. Observed TCR beta diversity per million T cells fell roughly linearly with age, and a significant reduction was already apparent by age roughly 40.

Library creation used 5' RACE. Sequencing was performed on an Illumina HiSeq 2500. A second PCR of roughly 6 to 11 cycles was run with a J-beta primer mix and a sample-barcoded 5' primer. A template-switch 5' adaptor carrying 12 random nucleotides introduced a unique molecular identifier onto each TCR beta cDNA molecule. At least 3 million CDR3-containing paired-end reads were obtained from each sample. First-strand cDNA was synthesized from all RNA with the Mint cDNA synthesis kit, primed by a TRBC-specific oligonucleotide. Following uracil-DNA glycosylase treatment, a first 18-cycle PCR with universal primers M1SS and BC2_uni_R was performed on all cDNA. As for how the authors treated the data: Each sample was normalized by randomly selecting 1 million high-quality reads, each carrying a distinct molecular identifier. Reads with shared molecular identifiers were discarded instead of being binned into consensus sequences. MiTCR, with a Q25 quality threshold and the strictest error-elimination algorithm, was used for CDR3 identification, clonotype clustering and error correction. A nonparametric unseen species model with Euler transformation was used to estimate a lower bound on total TCR beta diversity. The public reads were reprocessed in TCRdb via fastp at Q25 and MiXCR, keeping in-frame beta chains. When rows share a CDR3 protein, they turn into one entry using the most common DNA and genes. The V and J calls were determined by TCRdb, not by the authors. This sample is represented by around 990,000 distinct CDR3 sequences; roughly two fifths of them were singletons. The biggest ten clones account for roughly 14% of the sample.

The receptor's source is a man in his late teens or twenties in good health. The specimen sequenced was blood. The chain couples TRBV7-2 to TRBJ1-1, and perhaps TRBD1 as D gene, on 5 matching bases. The DNA reads as follows: TGTGCCAGCACGCCCCAGGGGAACACTGAAGCTTTCTTT. Translated, it gives CASTPQGNTEAFF.